A single sample is the source of the 15 T cell receptor beta chains below, sequenced in a study of T cells after yellow fever vaccination. TCRdb analysed the 5' RACE reads with MiXCR anew, one entry per CDR3 protein. The sample includes 500,000 to 650,000 distinct CDR3 sequences, 13% of them seen just once. The sequencing here drew on PBMCs, taken on the day of the yellow fever booster vaccination. The receptor source for this set is a man under 40 who received the YFV17D yellow fever vaccine.

This chain joins TRBV3-1 and TRBJ1-6; TRBD1 is a possible D gene (6 bases). V was shortened by 6 bases and J by 7 bases, with 16 bases between the two germline ends. Germline V CDR1 and CDR2: LGHDT, YNNKEL (reference sequence). The CDR3 sequence is 15 residues long. The CDR3 spells CASRARGDRNSPLHF. Written as DNA, the CDR3 is TGTGCCAGCAGGGCGAGGGGGGATCGGAATTCACCCCTCCACTTT.

The J gene is TRBJ2-3, the V gene TRBV20-1, with TRBD2 identical over 12 bases. J lost 6 bases, V lost 4 bases, and 8 bases had no gene match. This CDR3 has 15 amino acids. The V gene's germline CDR1 is DFQATT and CDR2 SNEGSKA (reference sequence). The CDR3 reads CSATRTSGDVDTQYF. DNA for the CDR3: TGCAGTGCTACCCGGACTAGCGGGGATGTGGATACGCAGTATTTT.

The sample holds a few counts of this clonotype. The chain combines TRBV18 with TRBJ1-4, with no clear D. V was pared by 3 bases and J by 8 bases, with 10 bases between. Germline V gene data show CDR1 as KGHSH and CDR2 as LQKENI. CDR3 length: 13 residues. CDR3 region: CASSPDLGEKLFF. The CDR3, as DNA: TGTGCCAGCTCACCGGACTTAGGAGAAAAACTGTTTTTT.

The gene calls are TRBV5-1 and TRBJ2-7; 9 bases agree with TRBD1. V was pared by 6 bases and J by 2 bases, with 6 bases of the junction left unmatched. Germline CDR1 SGHRS, CDR2 YFSETQ. This CDR3 contains 14 residues. CDR3 nucleotide sequence: TGCGCCAGCAACGGGGGACAGGGAACCTACGAGCAGTACTTC. Translated, it gives CASNGGQGTYEQYF.

This clonotype has more than one count but fewer than ten. V is TRBV19 and J is TRBJ2-7; the match to TRBD1 covers 8 bases. With V trimmed by 2 bases and J by 1 base, 4 bases remained unmatched. The CDR3 is 15 amino acids. Germline CDR1 and CDR2: LNHDA and SQIVND (reference sequence). CDR3 in DNA: TGTGCCAGTAGTATACGGACAGGGACGTCCTACGAGCAGTACTTC. Its protein is CASSIRTGTSYEQYF.

The V and J genes are TRBV19 and TRBJ2-7; either TRBD1 or TRBD2 may supply D (5 bases each). The V end lost 5 bases, the J end lost 3 bases, and 17 bases lay between the germline ends. The CDR3 consists of 15 residues. Germline assignment: CDR1 LNHDA and CDR2 SQIVND (reference sequence). The CDR3 DNA sequence: TGTGCCAGTAGTTCCCCGGACCTGGGGGTCTACGAGCAGTACTTC. Its protein is CASSSPDLGVYEQYF. Supplemented by reference TRBV19 and TRBJ2-7, the full variable domain reads DGGITQSPKYLFRKEGQNVTLSCEQNLNHDAMYWYRQDPGQGLRLIYYSQIVNDFQKGDIAEGYSVSREKKESFPLTVTSAQKNPTAFYLCASSSPDLGVYEQYFGPGTRLTVT.

This clonotype has a count of ten or more. The gene calls are TRBV6-5 and TRBJ2-7; maybe TRBD2 (5 bases). The CDR3 has 13 residues. V was pared by 2 bases and J by 6 bases, with 11 bases between. Germline lookup yields CDR1 MNHEY and CDR2 SVGAGI. The CDR3 region has the DNA TGTGCCAGCAGTTACGCTACCGCGGGCGAGCAGTACTTC. It codes for CASSYATAGEQYF.

The chain uses TRBV20-1 and TRBJ2-7, with TRBD2 matching over 8 bases. The germline CDR1 and CDR2 sequences are DFQATT and SNEGSKA (reference sequence). V was pared by 6 bases and J by 0 bases, with 4 bases of the junction left unmatched. CDR3 length: 13 amino acids. The CDR3 DNA reads TGCAGTGCCTCCGGGACTAGCTCCTACGAGCAGTACTTC. Protein sequence: CSASGTSSYEQYF.

The genes are TRBV20-1 and TRBJ2-5; D may be TRBD2 (6 bases). The CDR3 loop spans 13 amino acids. The germline CDR1 and CDR2 sequences are DFQATT and SNEGSKA (reference sequence). V was shortened by 6 bases and J by 4 bases, with 15 bases between the two germline ends. CDR3 nucleotide sequence: TGCAGTGCACCAGAGGAGGGAGGAGAGACCCAGTACTTC. Translation gives CSAPEEGGETQYF.

This clonotype was counted between two and nine times. This chain connects TRBV20-1 to TRBJ1-1; D ambiguous. The CDR3 runs 13 residues. Germline CDR1 is DFQATT and CDR2 is SNEGSKA (reference sequence). V lost 1 base and J 2 bases, leaving 8 bases between the germline ends. CDR3 DNA: TGCAGTGCTAGAGCCGGTATTAACACTGAAGCTTTCTTT. This translates into CSARAGINTEAFF.

In this sample, this clonotype turned up a few times. V usage is TRBV15 and J usage is TRBJ2-1; 7 bases are shared with TRBD2. Trimming cost V 0 bases and J 4 bases; bases outside gene matches: 3. The CDR3 sequence is 15 residues long. Germline V gene lookup returns CDR1 LNHNV and CDR2 YYDKDF (reference sequence). CDR3 residues: CATSRDLGLYNEQFF. The CDR3 DNA reads as TGTGCCACCAGCAGAGATCTGGGACTATACAATGAGCAGTTCTTC. The variable domain in full, completed from reference TRBV15 and TRBJ2-1, reads DAMVIQNPRYQVTQFGKPVTLSCSQTLNHNVMYWYQQKSSQAPKLLFHYYDKDFNNEADTPDNFQSRRPNTSFCFLDIRSPGLGDTAMYLCATSRDLGLYNEQFFGPGTRLTVL.

J is TRBJ1-4 and V is TRBV4-2; D remains ambiguous. V was cut by 1 base and J by 7 bases, with 7 bases left in between. The CDR3 totals 13 residues. CDR1 is LGHNA and CDR2 is YNFKEQ in the germline V gene. CDR3 nucleotide sequence: TGTGCCAGCAGCCAAGTGGCCAGTGAAAAACTGTTTTTT. Translation gives CASSQVASEKLFF.

This clonotype has a handful of counts. The genes are TRBV20-1 and TRBJ2-1; D is possibly TRBD1 or TRBD2 (5 bases each). This CDR3 contains 15 residues. CDR1 DFQATT and CDR2 SNEGSKA come from the germline V gene (reference sequence). Trimming pared 1 base from V and 3 bases from J, leaving 13 bases between. The CDR3 sequence is CSARGGSGGYNEQFF. In DNA form, the CDR3 reads TGCAGTGCTAGAGGGGGGAGTGGGGGCTACAATGAGCAGTTCTTC.

The chain carries TRBV24-1 and TRBJ2-1, with TRBD2 as a possible D gene (7 bases). The CDR3 has 16 amino acids. Germline V gene lookup returns CDR1 KGHDR and CDR2 SFDVKD. V lost 1 base, J lost 4 bases, and 13 bases lay in between. CDR3 sequence (DNA): TGTGCCACCAGTGATTTAGGGGGGGAGGGTTACAATGAGCAGTTCTTC. The encoded protein is CATSDLGGEGYNEQFF.

In its sample, this clonotype was seen a few times. The gene calls are TRBV7-2 and TRBJ2-7; TRBD1 agrees at 7 bases. The germline V gene encodes CDR1 SGHTA and CDR2 FQGNSA. The CDR3 totals 13 residues. The J segment lost 5 bases and the V segment lost 7 bases, leaving 8 bases of the junction unmatched. CDR3 region: CASTRTGPDEQYF. In DNA, the CDR3 is TGTGCCAGCACCCGGACAGGTCCTGACGAGCAGTACTTC.